Here is one TCR beta chain with its context. This receptor's antigen is unknown. Nothing much larger sits one base from this clone, and base qualities are not available. Whole blood was collected in K2EDTA tubes by collaborating institutions according to the institutions' own protocols. For TCRbeta analysis, collaborators shipped samples as frozen whole blood, isolated PBMCs, or DNA extracted from either of those sample types. The data belong to a study of blood T cell repertoires in COVID-19 (TCRdb year 2020). For the wider study: The collaborator samples originated in the United States, Italy and Spain and spanned the acute and convalescent phases of COVID-19. Where available, HLA class I and class II types were taken from metadata supplied by the sample provider and were not determined by assay-based typing. The repertoires were made available in a free public database intended to serve as a resource for research on the immune response to SARS-CoV-2. Sample metadata almost always included a de-identified subject ID, COVID-19 status, age in years and sex. Deeply sampled blood TCRbeta repertoires from subjects exposed to, actively infected with, or recovered from COVID-19 were included in the dataset. Samples were obtained from the ongoing ImmuneRACE study (first 160 participants) and from over a thousand subjects provided by 6 global collaborators. The material from the prospective study consisted of cDNA or gDNA derived from T cells, B-cell-depleted T cells, or PBMCs. Results and caveats for the whole study, not just this receptor: The amount of clinical and demographic metadata varied by source and participant and was provided uncurated.

TCRbeta CDR3 regions were amplified from genomic DNA using the immunoSEQ Assay, a bias-controlled multiplex PCR. The published analysis was carried out like this. Within the assay, amplification of reference gene primers was used to estimate how many nucleated cells each sample contained. To quantify the absolute abundance of each unique TCRbeta CDR3 rearrangement, sequence reads were collapsed and filtered. For each sample, productive Simpson clonality was calculated as the square root of Simpson's diversity index across productive rearrangements. The source is immuneACCESS, and TCRdb retained only in-frame sequences with V and J called. Part of the clones is not carried over; for the studies checked, unresolved V genes explain less than half of this, and the remainder is unexplained. V and J calls and clone size are those listed in that table; D and trimming were worked out from the DNA. Recorded for this sample are 350,000 to 450,000 clones; roughly 90% of them occurred a single time. Jointly, the top ten make up roughly 1.2% of the sample.

The sequenced material came from peripheral blood. This TCR came from a man aged 35-49 years with acute or convalescent COVID-19.

The sequence in DNA is TGTGCCAGCAGCTTCGGGACAGGGGGCATCTATGGCTACACCTTC. This yields the protein CASSFGTGGIYGYTF. The rearrangement joined TRBV11-2 to TRBJ1-2; TRBD1 fits 12 bases in the junction. The germline V end is reduced by 3 bases and the J end by 4 bases; junction bases left unmatched: 3. The germline V gene supplies CDR1 SGHAT and CDR2 FQNNGV. Taken from cysteine to phenylalanine, the CDR3 has 15 residues. Here the CDR3 DNA is all that survives: 45 bases in frame from base 1. The entire variable domain, with the stretches around the CDR3 drawn from the reference TRBV11-2 and TRBJ1-2 proteins, is EAGVAQSPRYKIIEKRQSVAFWCNPISGHATLYWYQQILGQGPKLLIQFQNNGVVDDSQLPKDRFSAERLKGVDSTLKIQPAKLEDSAVYLCASSFGTGGIYGYTFGSGTRLTVV.